This TCR beta chain was captured by sequencing in a study of blood T cell repertoires in COVID-19. For the study at large: COVID-19 samples, acute and convalescent, were from the United States, Italy and Spain. PBMCs, B-cell-depleted T cells, or T cells were the source of the cDNA or gDNA that made up the material.

In the original workflow: Using reference gene primer amplification, nucleated cell counts were estimated. This table comes from immunoSEQ multiplex PCR, and its TCRdb copy is limited to in-frame clones, with some not included. V, J and clone size derive from that table, while D and trimming were established from the DNA sequence. The sample gives about 41,000 clones, 88% of which show up once; about 4.8% is in the top ten. The CDR3 runs 13 residues. Per the germline V gene, CDR1 is MDHEN and CDR2 is SYDVKM. V was trimmed by 5 bases and J by 10 bases, leaving 12 bases between them. The chain couples TRBV28 to TRBJ1-6; D gene uncertain. The clonotype originates from a human donor in a cohort sampled during active COVID-19. Sequenced material: peripheral blood. CDR3 sequence reads: CASSGIGRSPLHF. The CDR3 DNA follows: TGTGCCAGCAGTGGGATAGGGAGATCACCCCTCCACTTT.